This is a list of T cell receptor beta chains from one sample in a study of T cells in Graves' hyperthyroidism and ophthalmopathy. TCRdb fed the multiplex PCR reads into MiXCR, producing one record per CDR3 protein. Of around 300,000 distinct CDR3 sequences listed, roughly 20% are singletons. Material: blood. These receptor sequences come from a man aged 25-40 years with Graves' ophthalmopathy. Both conserved end residues are part of each CDR3. A D gene is named only where the DNA matches it firmly. For some rows the clone size is stated as once, few or many, or as a class when expanded; others skip it.

clone size | J gene | V gene | D gene | CDR3 protein | CDR3 DNA
many | TRBJ2-3 | TRBV28 | . | CASSPQAASTDTQYF | TGTGCCAGCAGCCCCCAGGCGGCTAGCACAGATACGCAGTATTTT
. | TRBJ1-5 | TRBV7-9 | . | CASSLERSPQHF | TGTGCCAGCAGCTTAGAACGGTCGCCCCAGCATTTT
many | TRBJ2-7 | TRBV28 | TRBD2 | CASSHQRENYEQYF | TGTGCCAGCAGTCACCAGCGGGAGAACTACGAGCAGTACTTC
many | TRBJ1-5 | TRBV29-1 | . | CSVTGWDNSNQPQHF | TGCAGCGTTACAGGGTGGGATAACAGCAATCAGCCCCAGCATTTT
many | TRBJ2-7 | TRBV12-3/TRBV12-4 | TRBD1 | CASSLGQGRSTYEQYF | TGTGCCAGCAGTTTAGGACAGGGTCGGAGTACCTACGAGCAGTACTTC
once | TRBJ2-4 | TRBV19 | TRBD2 | CASSTGLARTKNIQYF | TGTGCCAGTAGTACGGGACTAGCGAGAACCAAAAACATTCAGTACTTC
. | TRBJ2-3 | TRBV3-1 | TRBD2 | CASSPIAGSDTQYF | TGTGCCAGCAGCCCGATAGCGGGATCAGATACGCAGTATTTT
once | TRBJ2-1 | TRBV5-4 | . | CASSRAEGVGNEQFF | TGTGCCAGCAGTCGTGCGGAAGGGGTAGGGAATGAGCAGTTCTTC
few | TRBJ1-3 | TRBV5-6 | . | CASNLGSIGGNTIYF | TGTGCCAGCAACCTAGGAAGTATCGGAGGAAACACCATATATTTT
few | TRBJ1-1 | TRBV7-3 | . | CASSQAGTEAFF | TGTGCCAGCAGCCAGGCCGGAACTGAAGCTTTCTTT